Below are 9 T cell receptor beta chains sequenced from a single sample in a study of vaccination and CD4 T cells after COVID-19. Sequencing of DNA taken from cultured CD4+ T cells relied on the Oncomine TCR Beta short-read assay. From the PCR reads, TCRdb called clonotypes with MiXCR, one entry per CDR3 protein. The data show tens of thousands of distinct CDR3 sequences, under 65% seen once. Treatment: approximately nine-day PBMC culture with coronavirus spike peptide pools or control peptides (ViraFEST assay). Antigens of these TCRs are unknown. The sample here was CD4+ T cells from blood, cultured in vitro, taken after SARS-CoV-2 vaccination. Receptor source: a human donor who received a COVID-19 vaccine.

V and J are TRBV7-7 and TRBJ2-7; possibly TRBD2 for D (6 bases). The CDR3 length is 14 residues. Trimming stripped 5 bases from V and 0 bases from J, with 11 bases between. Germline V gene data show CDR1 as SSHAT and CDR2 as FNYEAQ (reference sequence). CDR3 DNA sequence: TGTGCCAGCAGCCGGGACGGGAGCTCCTACGAGCAGTACTTC. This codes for CASSRDGSSYEQYF.

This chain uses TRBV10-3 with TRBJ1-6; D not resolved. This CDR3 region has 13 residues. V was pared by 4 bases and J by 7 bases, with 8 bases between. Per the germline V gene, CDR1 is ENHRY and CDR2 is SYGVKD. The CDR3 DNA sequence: TGTGCCATCAGTGTAGGCAGCAATTCACCCCTCCACTTT. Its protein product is CAISVGSNSPLHF.

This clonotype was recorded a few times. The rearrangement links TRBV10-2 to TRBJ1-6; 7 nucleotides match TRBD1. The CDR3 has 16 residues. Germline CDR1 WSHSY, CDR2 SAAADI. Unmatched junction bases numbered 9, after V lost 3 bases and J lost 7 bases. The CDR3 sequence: CASSDGQGGLNSPLHF. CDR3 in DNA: TGCGCCAGCAGTGATGGGCAGGGGGGACTAAATTCACCCCTCCACTTT.

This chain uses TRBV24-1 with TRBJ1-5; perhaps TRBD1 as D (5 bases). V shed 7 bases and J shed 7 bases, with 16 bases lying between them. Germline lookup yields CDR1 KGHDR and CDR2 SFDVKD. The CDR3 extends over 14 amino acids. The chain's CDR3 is CATSDGGSGQPQHF. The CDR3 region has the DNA TGTGCCACCAGCGATGGGGGGTCGGGACAGCCCCAGCATTTT.

The CDR3 DNA is TGCAGTGCTGGGGACGGGGGCACCGGGGAGCTGTTTTTT. This codes for CSAGDGGTGELFF. The chain employs TRBV20-1 and TRBJ2-2; TRBD2 might be the D (6 bases). Germline V CDR1 and CDR2: DFQATT, SNEGSKA (reference sequence). V was pared by 5 bases and J by 4 bases, with 11 bases between. The CDR3 spans 13 residues.

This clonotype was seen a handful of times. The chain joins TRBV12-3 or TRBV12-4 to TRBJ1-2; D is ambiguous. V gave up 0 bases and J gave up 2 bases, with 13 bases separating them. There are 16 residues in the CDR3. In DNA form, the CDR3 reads TGTGCCAGCAGTTTAGCAGGGTTCCCATCGAACTATGGCTACACCTTC. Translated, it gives CASSLAGFPSNYGYTF.

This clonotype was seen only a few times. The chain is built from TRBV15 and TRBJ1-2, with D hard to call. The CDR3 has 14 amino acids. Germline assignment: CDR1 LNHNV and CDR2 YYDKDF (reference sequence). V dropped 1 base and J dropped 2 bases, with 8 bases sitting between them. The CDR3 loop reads CATSRVRENYGYTF. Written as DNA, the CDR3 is TGTGCCACCAGCAGAGTTAGGGAGAACTATGGCTACACCTTC.

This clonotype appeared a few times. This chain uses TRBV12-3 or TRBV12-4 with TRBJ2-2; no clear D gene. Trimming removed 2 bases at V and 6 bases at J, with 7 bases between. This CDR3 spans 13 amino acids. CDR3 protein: CASSLLIAGELFF. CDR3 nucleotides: TGTGCCAGCAGTTTATTAATCGCCGGGGAGCTGTTTTTT.

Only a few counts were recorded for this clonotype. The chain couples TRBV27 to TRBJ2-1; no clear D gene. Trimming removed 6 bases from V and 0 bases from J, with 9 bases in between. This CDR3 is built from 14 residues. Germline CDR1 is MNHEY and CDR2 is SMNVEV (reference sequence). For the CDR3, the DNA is TGTGCCAGCAGCCAAGTTAACTCCTACAATGAGCAGTTCTTC. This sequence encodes CASSQVNSYNEQFF.